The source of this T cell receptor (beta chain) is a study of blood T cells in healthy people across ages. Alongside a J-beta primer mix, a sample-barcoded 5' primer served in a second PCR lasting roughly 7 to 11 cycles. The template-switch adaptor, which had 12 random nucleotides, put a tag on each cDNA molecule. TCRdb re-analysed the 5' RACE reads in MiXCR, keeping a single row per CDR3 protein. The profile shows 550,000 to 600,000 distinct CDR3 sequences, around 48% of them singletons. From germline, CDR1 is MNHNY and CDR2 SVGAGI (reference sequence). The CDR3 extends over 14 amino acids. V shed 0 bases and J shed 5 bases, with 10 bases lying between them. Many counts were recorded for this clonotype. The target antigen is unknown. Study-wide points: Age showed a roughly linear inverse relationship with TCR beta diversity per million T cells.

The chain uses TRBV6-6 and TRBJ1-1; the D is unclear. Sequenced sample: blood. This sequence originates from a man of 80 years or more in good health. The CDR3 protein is CASSYSRPGTEAFF. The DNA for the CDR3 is TGTGCCAGCAGTTACTCGAGACCGGGGACTGAAGCTTTCTTT.